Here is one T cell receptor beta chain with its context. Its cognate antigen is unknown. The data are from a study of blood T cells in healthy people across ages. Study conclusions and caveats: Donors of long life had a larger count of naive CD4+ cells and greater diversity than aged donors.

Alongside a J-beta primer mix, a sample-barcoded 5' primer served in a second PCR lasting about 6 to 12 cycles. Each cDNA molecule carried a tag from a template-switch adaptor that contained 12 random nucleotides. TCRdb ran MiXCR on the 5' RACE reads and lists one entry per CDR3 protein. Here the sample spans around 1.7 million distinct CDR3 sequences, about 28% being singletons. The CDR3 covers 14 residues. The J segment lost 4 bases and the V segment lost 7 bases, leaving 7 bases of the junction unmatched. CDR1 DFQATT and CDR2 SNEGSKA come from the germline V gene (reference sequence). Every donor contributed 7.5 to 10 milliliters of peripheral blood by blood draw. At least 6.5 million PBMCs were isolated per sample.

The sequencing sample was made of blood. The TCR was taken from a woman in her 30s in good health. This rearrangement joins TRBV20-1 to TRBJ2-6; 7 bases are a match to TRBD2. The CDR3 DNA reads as TGCAGTGGTCTGGGGGGGTCCGGGGCCAACGTCCTGACTTTC. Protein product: CSGLGGSGANVLTF.